These T cell receptor beta chains were read from a single sample in a study of metastatic and nonmetastatic thyroid tumors. MiXCR was used by TCRdb to re-call the PCR reads. Among roughly 15,000 clones listed, about a quarter were seen once. Sequenced sample: tumor tissue. The origin of the receptors is a female donor with papillary thyroid cancer or a benign thyroid nodule (not recorded which). Some clones in this sample may be carry-over from other donors' samples. Each CDR3 is given without its conserved first and last residue. Fields, in order: V gene, CDR3 protein.

TRBV5-1 | ASSLVGLAADTQY
TRBV19 | ATGGQGLGEQY
TRBV7-3 | ASSYGSGIGSPLH
TRBV6-1 | ASSKDGWYGYT
TRBV9 | ASNPTGGYEQY
TRBV24-1 | ATSGPGVVFNPPLH
TRBV15 | ATSSPLGAQPQH
TRBV5-1 | ASSLGQQAKNIQY
TRBV19 | ASITEYNTEAF
TRBV6-2/TRBV6-3 | ASSYLWTSGSPGELF
TRBV20-1 | SANIGGMWRNEQF
TRBV28 | ASSFQTGGGTEAF
TRBV18 | ASSPLQESLEQY
TRBV7-3 | ASSLSTGKGYT
TRBV9 | ASSVGAGGPVETQY
TRBV13 | ASSLGGAQSRGYT
TRBV6-1 | ASGTSGSGSYNEQF
TRBV18 | ASSPPSGNYNEQF
TRBV11-3 | ASSLGVTAAGGYT
TRBV7-3 | ASSLYYRERGEQY
TRBV15 | ATSKRRTGVLDEQY
TRBV11-2 | ASSQERGPAYEQY
TRBV4-1 | ASSPYFDRAEQF
TRBV12-3/TRBV12-4 | ASSLGGQGGFSVANVLT
TRBV6-1 | ASSEEGGGGHYGYT
TRBV6-1 | ASRDDSDSYNSPLH
TRBV5-1 | ASSLVWVRYGHT
TRBV11-2 | ASSPSYLTTDQEQY
TRBV27 | ASSTHSGLAYNEQF
TRBV28 | ASSPTGSSYEQY
TRBV5-4 | ASSPSPSGETQY
TRBV19 | ASTREMGQHQH
TRBV7-9 | ASSLEGSHFYT
TRBV5-1 | ASSLEGGLDEQF
TRBV20-1 | SAQGTDSPLH
TRBV5-6 | ASRRYRTGSEEDF
TRBV12-3/TRBV12-4 | ASSSTAAVGEQY
TRBV6-1 | ASSIQGFSNYGYT
TRBV9 | ASIAGVAYEQY
TRBV20-1 | SARGDRVSGEQF
TRBV20-1 | SAREADRLGYT